Below, 16 T cell receptor beta chains from the same sample are listed, as sequenced in a study of blood T cell repertoires in COVID-19 (dated by TCRdb to between 2020 and 2021). Receptor libraries were prepared by the immunoSEQ multiplex PCR assay. The clones in this table, taken by TCRdb from immuneACCESS, are in-frame only. Not every clone is retained; where verified, under half of the shortfall comes from an unresolved V gene, and the cause of the rest is unknown. The sample profile shows approximately 180,000 clones; approximately 86% of them were found once. Of the sample, 4.5% to 6.5% is held by the ten largest clones. Source material: PBMCs or T cells enriched from blood (not recorded which). The receptors were sampled from a woman aged 55 to 70 with acute COVID-19.

This clone was found once. V gene TRBV5-1 combines with J gene TRBJ2-2; a weak D match, TRBD1 (5 bases). The CDR3 consists of 13 residues. The V and J ends lost 7 bases and 2 bases respectively, with 9 bases between them. Looked up from germline, CDR1 is SGHRS and CDR2 is YFSETQ. The CDR3 DNA reads TGCGCCAGCTGTCAGGGTAACACCGGGGAGCTGTTTTTT. It codes for CASCQGNTGELFF.

J is TRBJ2-2 and V is TRBV5-1; 7 bases match TRBD2. The CDR3 has 14 amino acids. Looked up from germline, CDR1 is SGHRS and CDR2 is YFSETQ. Germline trimming cut 1 base from V and 4 bases from J; bases unmatched to any gene: 1. CDR3 DNA sequence: TGCGCCAGCAGCTTGTCTAGCGGCACCGGGGAGCTGTTTTTT. Translation gives CASSLSSGTGELFF.

Only one count was recorded for this clone. V is TRBV24-1 and J is TRBJ2-3, with D perhaps matching TRBD1 (6 bases). Germline assignment: CDR1 KGHDR and CDR2 SFDVKD. V was trimmed by 6 bases and J by 5 bases, leaving 20 bases between them. The length of the CDR3 is 16 residues. The DNA for the CDR3 is TGTGCCACCAGTTTCCACACCGGGACAACTCAAGATACGCAGTATTTT. Protein product: CATSFHTGTTQDTQYF.

The V gene is TRBV4-2, the J gene TRBJ2-5; D may be TRBD2 (6 bases). V lost 6 bases and J lost 4, with 12 bases in between. The CDR3 sequence is 13 residues long. Germline V gives CDR1 LGHNA, CDR2 YNFKEQ. The CDR3 DNA reads TGTGCCAGCAGTCTGGAGGGACGAGAGACCCAGTACTTC. It translates to CASSLEGRETQYF.

This sequence joins TRBV11-2 and TRBJ2-5, with TRBD1 as a possible D gene (6 bases). V gave up 0 bases and J gave up 4 bases, with 21 bases separating them. The CDR3 is made up of 18 amino acids. Germline CDR1 is SGHAT and CDR2 is FQNNGV. DNA for the CDR3: TGTGCCAGCAGCTTAGAGGGGGCAGGTCCCCACTCCCCAGAGACCCAGTACTTC. This sequence encodes CASSLEGAGPHSPETQYF.

The chain recombines TRBV18 with TRBJ1-2; TRBD1 matches at 7 bases. V was pared by 3 bases and J by 5 bases, with 6 bases of the junction left unmatched. Germline-derived CDR1 and CDR2 are KGHSH and LQKENI. CDR3 length equals 14 residues. CDR3 amino acids: CASSPTGASYGYTF. The CDR3 DNA sequence: TGTGCCAGCTCACCCACAGGGGCTAGTTATGGCTACACCTTC. The entire variable domain, with the rest obtained from reference TRBV18 and TRBJ1-2, is as follows: NAGVMQNPRHLVRRRGQEARLRCSPMKGHSHVYWYRQLPEEGLKFMVYLQKENIIDESGMPKERFSAEFPKEGPSILRIQQVVRGDSAAYFCASSPTGASYGYTFGSGTRLTVV.

The rearrangement links TRBV7-9 to TRBJ2-2; no definite D call. The V gene's germline CDR1 is SEHNR and CDR2 FQNEAQ (reference sequence). There are 14 residues in the CDR3. Deletions cut 5 bases from V and 4 bases from J, with 11 bases between. The CDR3 loop reads CASSDTTRTGELFF. The CDR3, as DNA: TGTGCCAGCAGCGACACAACCCGCACCGGGGAGCTGTTTTTT.

This clone was recorded only once. Other DNA sequences in the sample encode the same CDR3. V and J are TRBV9 and TRBJ2-7; the D gene is possibly TRBD2 (5 bases). Germline lookup yields CDR1 SGDLS and CDR2 YYNGEE. This CDR3 comprises 14 residues. Trimming cost V 0 bases and J 3 bases, with 10 bases left between them. CDR3 residues: CASSVGVGSYEQYF. CDR3 DNA: TGTGCCAGCAGCGTAGGTGTAGGGAGCTACGAGCAGTACTTC.

V gene TRBV6-1 combines with J gene TRBJ1-5; TRBD1 matches 9 bases. The CDR3 covers 16 residues. With V trimmed by 1 base and J by 6 bases, 7 bases remained unmatched. Germline V lookup: CDR1 MNHNS, CDR2 SASEGT. For the CDR3, the DNA is TGTGCCAGCAGTGAAGACACACAGGGGGCGCGTCAGCCCCAGCATTTT. It codes for CASSEDTQGARQPQHF.

This chain connects TRBV7-2 to TRBJ1-2, with D unclear. CDR3 length equals 14 residues. Deletions cut 0 bases from V and 2 bases from J, with 7 bases between. The germline V gene encodes CDR1 SGHTA and CDR2 FQGNSA. CDR3 protein: CASSLASGNYGYTF. In nucleotides, the CDR3 is TGTGCCAGCAGCTTAGCTTCCGGGAACTATGGCTACACCTTC.

The CDR3 sequence is CASSGQGTGDGEQYF. CDR3 bases: TGTGCCAGCAGCGGCCAAGGGACAGGGGATGGCGAGCAGTACTTC. The J gene is TRBJ2-7, the V gene TRBV7-2; 10 bases are shared with TRBD1. The CDR3 contains 15 residues. Germline trimming cut 5 bases from V and 6 bases from J; bases unmatched to any gene: 10. From germline, CDR1 is SGHTA and CDR2 FQGNSA.

V gene TRBV20-1 combines with J gene TRBJ2-2; D is ambiguous. The CDR3 runs 11 residues. Trimming cost V 7 bases and J 6 bases, with 9 bases left between them. Germline V lookup: CDR1 DFQATT, CDR2 SNEGSKA (reference sequence). The chain's CDR3 is CSVPRAGELFF. CDR3 bases: TGCAGTGTCCCCCGGGCCGGGGAGCTGTTTTTT.

This clone was recorded once. The chain links TRBV7-2 to TRBJ1-1; D is unresolved. The V end lost 0 bases, the J end lost 0 bases, and 8 bases lay between the germline ends. The V gene's germline CDR1 is SGHTA and CDR2 FQGNSA. CDR3 size: 15 residues. The CDR3 loop reads CASSLAPGMNTEAFF. The CDR3 DNA follows: TGTGCCAGCAGCTTAGCACCGGGAATGAACACTGAAGCTTTCTTT.

This chain links TRBV28 with TRBJ1-4; the match to TRBD1 covers 8 bases. The CDR3 is 15 amino acids. The germline CDR1 and CDR2 sequences are MDHEN and SYDVKM. V lost 5 bases and J lost 4; bases outside the gene matches: 6. DNA for the CDR3: TGTGCCAGCAGTCTCGGACAGGGCTTTAATGAAAAACTGTTTTTT. Translating it yields CASSLGQGFNEKLFF.

The gene calls are TRBV4-1 and TRBJ1-5, with D hard to call. CDR3 length equals 17 residues. Between the trimmed V and J ends, which lost 2 bases and 1 base, there was a span of 15 bases. Germline CDR1 and CDR2: MGHRA and YSYEKL. The CDR3 coding sequence is TGCGCCAGCAGCCAATGGGAACAGCGGGTGAGCAATCAGCCCCAGCATTTT. Its translation: CASSQWEQRVSNQPQHF.

The chain couples TRBV4-1 to TRBJ2-2; 8 bases align to TRBD1. V lost 1 base, J lost 5 bases, and 9 bases stayed unmatched. Germline CDR1 is MGHRA and CDR2 is YSYEKL. This CDR3 is 17 amino acids long. In nucleotides, the CDR3 is TGCGCCAGCAGCCAAGTAATCCGGACAGGGAGAACCGGGGAGCTGTTTTTT. It is translated as CASSQVIRTGRTGELFF.